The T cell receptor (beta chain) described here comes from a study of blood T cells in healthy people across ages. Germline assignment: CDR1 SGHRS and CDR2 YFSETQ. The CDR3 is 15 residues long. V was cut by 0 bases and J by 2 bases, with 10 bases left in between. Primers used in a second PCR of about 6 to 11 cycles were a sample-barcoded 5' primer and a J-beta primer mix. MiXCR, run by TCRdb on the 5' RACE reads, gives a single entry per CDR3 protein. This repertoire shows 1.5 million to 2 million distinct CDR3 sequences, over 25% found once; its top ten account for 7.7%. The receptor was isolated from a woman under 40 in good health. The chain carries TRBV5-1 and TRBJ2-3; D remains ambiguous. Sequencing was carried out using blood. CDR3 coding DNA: TGCGCCAGCAGCTTGGAAGGTTATGACACAGATACGCAGTATTTT. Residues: CASSLEGYDTDTQYF.